One TCR beta chain is described in this entry. As yet, its antigen is unknown. A previously described protocol, modified, built RNA-based TCR cDNA libraries. TCRdb called the 5' RACE reads again in MiXCR, with one record for every CDR3 protein. The table lists roughly 380,000 distinct CDR3 sequences, about 28% of them singletons, with 6% to 7% in the top ten. The CDR3 is 14 amino acids. Germline assignment: CDR1 DFQATT and CDR2 SNEGSKA (reference sequence). Trimming took off 6 bases at V and 2 bases at J, with 14 bases between the two ends. The data were obtained in a study of identical twins' blood T cells. Broader study findings: Top TCRbeta clonotypes were shared more with twin than unrelated donors.

Sequenced material: PBMCs. This sequence was found in a woman between 18 and 55 years old in good health. The chain links TRBV20-1 to TRBJ2-1; D is perhaps TRBD2 (7 bases). CDR3: CSASGGGTYNEQFF. CDR3 nucleotides: TGCAGTGCCAGTGGCGGGGGCACCTACAATGAGCAGTTCTTC.